These T cell receptor beta chains were read from a single sample in a study of shared clonotypes between healthy human individuals. Some clones are missing from TCRdb's copy, which holds only in-frame ones; the method was immunoSEQ multiplex PCR. In the table there are roughly 2 million clones, roughly 95% of which are singletons. Sequenced input: naive CD8+ T cells sorted from blood. The origin of the receptors is a young man in good health. The CDR3 runs from the conserved cysteine through the conserved F or W. A D gene is named only where the DNA matches it firmly. For some rows the clone size is stated as once, few or many, or as a class when expanded; others skip it.

CDR3 protein,CDR3 DNA,clone size,J gene,D gene,CDR3 length,V gene
CSVVDGSDEQYF,TGCAGCGTTGTAGACGGGAGCGACGAGCAGTACTTC,NA,TRBJ2-7,NA,12,TRBV29-1
CASSQALSYTGELFF,TGCGCCAGCAGCCAAGCTCTTTCCTATACCGGGGAGCTGTTTTTT,NA,TRBJ2-2,NA,15,TRBV4-3
CASSLAPAGEHNEQFF,TGTGCCAGCAGCTTAGCGCCGGCGGGAGAGCACAATGAGCAGTTCTTC,NA,TRBJ2-1,TRBD2,16,TRBV7-9
CASSIPSNSPWNYGYTF,TGTGCCAGTAGTATACCCTCGAACTCACCGTGGAACTATGGCTACACCTTC,NA,TRBJ1-2,NA,17,TRBV19
CASSIGPGAYEQYF,TGTGCCAGTAGTATAGGTCCAGGGGCCTACGAGCAGTACTTC,NA,TRBJ2-7,NA,14,TRBV19
CASSLQGAGEKLFF,TGTGCCAGCAGCCTACAGGGGGCGGGGGAAAAACTGTTTTTT,NA,TRBJ1-4,TRBD1,14,TRBV28
CASSPQSQFGNTIYF,TGTGCCAGCAGCCCCCAAAGTCAATTTGGAAACACCATATATTTT,once,TRBJ1-3,NA,15,TRBV7-6
CASSYGHPNTGELFF,TGTGCCAGCAGTTACGGACACCCAAACACCGGGGAGCTGTTTTTT,NA,TRBJ2-2,NA,15,TRBV6-6
CASSTRDRDSDTQYF,TGTGCCAGCAGCACAAGGGACAGGGACTCAGATACGCAGTATTTT,NA,TRBJ2-3,TRBD1,15,TRBV6-1
CAWSGSRVSGELFF,TGTGCCTGGAGTGGATCCAGGGTATCCGGGGAGCTGTTTTTT,NA,TRBJ2-2,NA,14,TRBV30
CASSGSVVGYEQYF,TGTGCCAGTAGCGGGAGTGTGGTGGGTTACGAGCAGTACTTC,NA,TRBJ2-7,NA,14,TRBV19
CASSVPSPLIYEQYF,TGTGCCAGCAGCGTTCCCTCCCCACTGATCTACGAGCAGTACTTC,NA,TRBJ2-7,NA,15,TRBV9
CASSLGGGYNSPLHF,TGTGCCAGCAGTTTAGGGGGCGGCTATAATTCACCCCTCCACTTT,NA,TRBJ1-6,NA,15,TRBV27
CASSHRDSYEQYF,TGTGCCAGCAGCCACCGGGACAGCTACGAGCAGTACTTC,NA,TRBJ2-7,TRBD1,13,TRBV5-6
CASSYSFGLPGELFF,TGTGCCAGCAGTTACTCTTTTGGGCTCCCCGGGGAGCTGTTTTTT,NA,TRBJ2-2,NA,15,TRBV6-5
CASSLGQGVFVF,TGTGCCAGCAGCCTCGGACAGGGGGTATTTGTCTTC,NA,TRBJ2-7,TRBD1,12,TRBV5-8
CASSYSQGEQFF,TGTGCCAGCAGTTACTCTCAGGGTGAGCAGTTCTTC,NA,TRBJ2-1,NA,12,TRBV6-6
CASSLVGSSYEQYF,TGTGCCAGCAGCTTGGTAGGAAGCTCCTACGAGCAGTACTTC,NA,TRBJ2-7,NA,14,TRBV5-8
CASSVDRDQETQYF,TGCGCCAGCAGTGTGGACAGGGACCAAGAGACCCAGTACTTC,NA,TRBJ2-5,TRBD1,14,TRBV10-1
CASSQVLGGYEQYF,TGCGCCAGCAGCCAAGTATTAGGGGGGTACGAGCAGTACTTC,NA,TRBJ2-7,NA,14,TRBV4-1
CASSQAGSYEQYF,TGCGCCAGCAGCCAAGCAGGTTCCTACGAGCAGTACTTC,NA,TRBJ2-7,NA,13,TRBV4-1
CASREGTEAFF,TGTGCCAGCCGCGAAGGTACTGAAGCTTTCTTT,NA,TRBJ1-1,NA,11,TRBV6-4
CASSGGLADYYEQYF,TGTGCCAGTAGTGGAGGACTAGCGGACTACTACGAGCAGTACTTC,once,TRBJ2-7,TRBD2,15,TRBV19
CASSIQWDNYGYTF,TGTGCCAGCAGCATACAATGGGATAACTATGGCTACACCTTC,NA,TRBJ1-2,NA,14,TRBV7-9
CASSPNARFEQYF,TGTGCCAGCAGCCCCAATGCGCGTTTCGAGCAGTACTTC,NA,TRBJ2-7,NA,13,TRBV7-9
CASSEGTPGGMNTEAFF,TGTGCCAGCAGTGAAGGGACTCCAGGAGGCATGAACACTGAAGCTTTCTTT,NA,TRBJ1-1,NA,17,TRBV2
CASSRTGGLDEKLFF,TGTGCCAGCAGCCGTACAGGGGGCTTGGACGAAAAACTGTTTTTT,once,TRBJ1-4,TRBD1,15,TRBV13
CASSSGGAYEQYF,TGTGCCAGCAGCTCCGGGGGGGCCTACGAGCAGTACTTC,NA,TRBJ2-7,TRBD2,13,TRBV7-8
CASSETGVGTEAFF,TGTGCCAGCAGTGAGACAGGGGTAGGCACTGAAGCTTTCTTT,NA,TRBJ1-1,TRBD1,14,TRBV6-6
CATSRSERGGQRDETQYF,TGTGCCACCAGCCGATCCGAACGCGGGGGCCAAAGGGATGAGACCCAGTACTTC,NA,TRBJ2-5,NA,18,TRBV15
CASSEEPGTSWWEQFF,TGTGCCAGCAGTGAAGAACCCGGGACTAGCTGGTGGGAGCAGTTCTTC,NA,TRBJ2-1,TRBD2,16,TRBV2
CASSLRTVYGYTF,TGTGCCAGCAGTTTGCGGACAGTCTATGGCTACACCTTC,NA,TRBJ1-2,NA,13,TRBV28
CASSIRGNYEQYF,TGTGCCAGCAGTATAAGGGGAAACTACGAGCAGTACTTC,NA,TRBJ2-7,NA,13,TRBV27
CATAGAMETQYF,TGTGCCACGGCGGGAGCGATGGAGACCCAGTACTTC,NA,TRBJ2-5,TRBD2,12,TRBV15
CAIPGQGAVWTDTQYF,TGTGCCATCCCCGGACAGGGGGCTGTATGGACAGATACGCAGTATTTT,NA,TRBJ2-3,TRBD1,16,TRBV5-4
CASSWGGLGDTQYF,TGTGCCAGCAGCTGGGGTGGACTGGGGGATACGCAGTATTTT,NA,TRBJ2-3,NA,14,TRBV11-3
CASSLLAGVLDTQYF,TGTGCCAGCAGTTTACTAGCGGGAGTCCTGGATACGCAGTATTTT,NA,TRBJ2-3,TRBD2,15,TRBV27
CASSLIGTEAFF,TGTGCCAGCAGCCTCATCGGCACTGAAGCTTTCTTT,NA,TRBJ1-1,NA,12,TRBV7-9
CASSQDTLSSYEQYF,TGTGCCAGCAGCCAGGACACCCTGAGCTCCTACGAGCAGTACTTC,NA,TRBJ2-7,NA,15,TRBV14